These 29 T cell receptor beta chains were all obtained from the same sample, sequenced in a study of identifying expanded T cells in peripheral blood. Generated by immunoSEQ multiplex PCR, the TCRdb table keeps only in-frame clones and is missing some. The sample carries approximately 130,000 clones, over 65% recorded once. Input material: blood. The source of these receptors is a person between 18 and 75 years old in good health.

The V call is TRBV7-2, the J call TRBJ1-3; TRBD1 is a possible D gene (6 bases). The CDR3 spans 17 residues. Germline-derived CDR1 and CDR2 are SGHTA and FQGNSA. V lost 5 bases, J lost 0 bases, and 17 bases lay in between. The CDR3 is CASSPQGGYGSGNTIYF. The CDR3 bases are TGTGCCAGCAGCCCACAGGGAGGGTACGGCTCTGGAAACACCATATATTTT.

The CDR3 DNA follows: TGTGCCACCAAAGTAAGGGGGAGCTCCTACGAGCAGTACTTC. This gives the protein CATKVRGSSYEQYF. V and J are TRBV2 and TRBJ2-7; the D gene is possibly TRBD1 (6 bases). The germline V gene has CDR1 SNHLY and CDR2 FYNNEI. V lost 10 bases to trimming and J lost 0 bases, with 16 bases between them. This CDR3 region has 14 residues.

V usage is TRBV9 and J usage is TRBJ2-7; D is ambiguous. The CDR3 has 15 amino acids. Germline V gene lookup returns CDR1 SGDLS and CDR2 YYNGEE. Trimming shortened V by 0 bases and J by 0 bases, and 10 bases separated the two germline ends. The CDR3 loop is CASSVAGPASYEQYF. The DNA of the CDR3 is TGTGCCAGCAGCGTAGCTGGTCCTGCCTCCTACGAGCAGTACTTC.

The chain uses TRBV5-1 and TRBJ1-1; D uncertain. Germline loops: CDR1 SGHRS, CDR2 YFSETQ. This CDR3 comprises 12 residues. V was trimmed by 2 bases and J by 6 bases, leaving 8 bases between them. Written as DNA, the CDR3 is TGCGCCAGCAGCTTCGGAGGACCTGAAGCTTTCTTT. Its translation is CASSFGGPEAFF.

The rearrangement links TRBV14 to TRBJ2-5, with D perhaps assigned TRBD1 or TRBD2 (5 bases each). The CDR3 contains 15 residues. Germline lookup yields CDR1 SGHDN and CDR2 FVKESK. Trimming shortened V by 4 bases and J by 7 bases, and 19 bases separated the two germline ends. As DNA, the CDR3 is TGTGCCAGCAGCCCCCGGGGCCTCGCTGGAGGGACCCAGTACTTC. Protein sequence: CASSPRGLAGGTQYF.

The chain joins TRBV9 to TRBJ1-3; TRBD1 agrees at 9 bases. V lost 1 base to trimming and J lost 1 base; unmatched junction nucleotides: 3. Germline CDR1 and CDR2: SGDLS and YYNGEE. The CDR3 runs to 16 residues. The CDR3 loop is CASSVWGQGSGNTIYF. The CDR3 DNA reads as TGTGCCAGCAGCGTATGGGGACAGGGATCTGGAAACACCATATATTTT. Complete variable domain (other parts from reference TRBV9 and TRBJ1-3): DSGVTQTPKHLITATGQRVTLRCSPRSGDLSVYWYQQSLDQGLQFLIQYYNGEERAKGNILERFSAQQFPDLHSELNLSSLELGDSALYFCASSVWGQGSGNTIYFGEGSWLTVV.

This clone showed up just a few times. The chain carries TRBV15 and TRBJ1-6, with 8 bases fitting TRBD1. Trimming took 3 bases from V and 10 from J; bases not matched to a gene: 5. Germline V gene sequence: CDR1 LNHNV, CDR2 YYDKDF (reference sequence). This CDR3 has 14 residues. This CDR3 is CATSSGQGRSPLHF. The DNA of the CDR3 is TGTGCCACCAGCAGTGGACAGGGAAGGTCACCCCTCCACTTT.

J is TRBJ2-1 and V is TRBV2; weak D call: TRBD1 (6 bases). Trimming cost V 6 bases and J 8 bases, with 14 bases left between them. The CDR3 runs to 13 residues. Germline assignment: CDR1 SNHLY and CDR2 FYNNEI. This CDR3 reads CASSSQGIHEQFF. DNA of the CDR3: TGTGCCAGCAGCAGTCAGGGGATCCATGAGCAGTTCTTC.

This sequence joins TRBV5-1 and TRBJ1-1; the D gene is possibly TRBD1 (6 bases). V was clipped by 1 base and J by 3 bases, with 10 bases between them. This CDR3 has 14 residues. The germline gives CDR1 SGHRS, CDR2 YFSETQ. CDR3 region: CASSLIPGDTEAFF. The CDR3 DNA is TGCGCCAGCAGCTTGATTCCAGGGGACACTGAAGCTTTCTTT.

The V and J genes are TRBV5-1 and TRBJ2-1; TRBD1 matches at 8 bases. Looked up from germline, CDR1 is SGHRS and CDR2 is YFSETQ. CDR3 length: 13 amino acids. The V segment lost 3 bases and the J segment 6 bases; nucleotides outside the gene matches: 2. In nucleotides, the CDR3 is TGCGCCAGCAGCTCACAGGGGGGCAATGAGCAGTTCTTC. This sequence encodes CASSSQGGNEQFF.

This chain links TRBV11-2 with TRBJ1-4; no firm D call. Germline values: CDR1 SGHAT, CDR2 FQNNGV. Trimming removed 5 bases at V and 8 bases at J, with 18 bases between. The CDR3 extends over 15 amino acids. CDR3 sequence: CASSPRRAVREKLFF. CDR3 sequence (DNA): TGTGCCAGCAGCCCCCGGAGGGCAGTACGGGAAAAACTGTTTTTT. Full variable domain (rest looked up from reference TRBV11-2 and TRBJ1-4): EAGVAQSPRYKIIEKRQSVAFWCNPISGHATLYWYQQILGQGPKLLIQFQNNGVVDDSQLPKDRFSAERLKGVDSTLKIQPAKLEDSAVYLCASSPRRAVREKLFFGSGTQLSVL.

The chain has TRBV30 and TRBJ1-5; maybe TRBD1 (5 bases). Germline CDR1 GTSNPN, CDR2 SVGIG (reference sequence). V was trimmed by 0 bases and J by 3 bases, leaving 12 bases between them. This CDR3 contains 15 residues. CDR3 region: CAWSVRGANNQPQHF. CDR3 in DNA: TGTGCCTGGAGTGTTAGAGGGGCGAACAATCAGCCCCAGCATTTT.

On this clone itself: It is unclear where the CDR3 begins or ends on the DNA, so no DNA is shown, and the CDR3 is as TCRdb lists it. J is TRBJ1-5 and V is TRBV19; the D call in the table, TRBD1, was not verified against the DNA. CDR1 is LNHDA, CDR2 SQIVND, per germline (reference sequence). The CDR3 adds up to 13 amino acids, both ends counted. CDR3: CASSISGQGGKHF.

The rearrangement joins TRBV5-5 to TRBJ2-1; 11 nucleotides line up with TRBD2. This CDR3 is built from 17 residues. Losses at the gene ends were 3 bases for V and 2 bases for J; bases not matched to a gene: 7. Per germline, CDR1 SGHKS and CDR2 YYEKEE (reference sequence). CDR3 nucleotides: TGTGCCAGCAGCTCCCGCAAGGGACTAGCGGCCTACAATGAGCAGTTCTTC. Translating gives CASSSRKGLAAYNEQFF.

The gene calls are TRBV28 and TRBJ1-5; maybe TRBD1 (6 bases). Germline V gene data show CDR1 as MDHEN and CDR2 as SYDVKM. Trimming removed 2 bases from V and 2 bases from J, with 22 bases in between. The CDR3 has 19 residues. CDR3 sequence (DNA): TGTGCCAGCAGTTTAGCCCTGGGGGCTGAAACGGATGGCAATCAGCCCCAGCATTTT. Residues: CASSLALGAETDGNQPQHF.

This clone was seen more than once but under ten times. J is TRBJ1-2 and V is TRBV30; 9 nucleotides agree with TRBD1. Germline CDR1 reads GTSNPN; CDR2 reads SVGIG (reference sequence). The CDR3 has 13 residues. With 5 bases clipped from V and 8 bases from J, the junction kept 9 bases outside the gene matches. The CDR3 loop is CAWDSQGAGGYTF. CDR3 coding DNA: TGTGCCTGGGACTCACAGGGGGCGGGAGGCTACACCTTC.

This clone was seen only a few times. Other DNA variants within this sample encode the same CDR3. This chain uses TRBV5-6 with TRBJ1-1; D is uncertain. V lost 0 bases, J lost 5 bases, and 8 bases lay in between. CDR1 and CDR2 (germline): SGHDT, YYEEEE. The CDR3 has 13 residues. The CDR3 nucleotides are TGTGCCAGCAGCTTGGGATTTGGGACTGAAGCTTTCTTT. It specifies CASSLGFGTEAFF.

The rearrangement joins TRBV4-1 to TRBJ2-1; D tentatively fits TRBD1 or TRBD2 (5 bases each). This CDR3 has 17 residues. Germline CDR1 reads MGHRA; CDR2 reads YSYEKL. V was clipped by 4 bases and J by 8 bases, with 24 bases between them. As DNA, the CDR3 is TGCGCCAGCAGCCGAGGGTCCCAGCCAAGAATGGGGGATGAGCAGTTCTTC. This codes for CASSRGSQPRMGDEQFF.

The CDR3, as DNA: TGCGCCAGCAAAGGACAGATTGTCATCAATGAGCAGTTCTTC. Translation: CASKGQIVINEQFF. V usage is TRBV10-2 and J usage is TRBJ2-1, with TRBD1 as a possible D gene (6 bases). Germline V lookup: CDR1 WSHSY, CDR2 SAAADI. Trimming cost V 7 bases and J 6 bases, with 16 bases left between them. The CDR3 has 14 amino acids.

The sample holds a few counts of this clone. CDR3 residues: CASSFEGGEAFF. The CDR3 DNA reads TGTGCCAGCAGCTTCGAAGGCGGTGAAGCTTTCTTT. The rearrangement uses TRBV7-9 and TRBJ1-1; no definite D call. The germline gives CDR1 SEHNR, CDR2 FQNEAQ (reference sequence). V was pared by 3 bases and J by 7 bases, with 9 bases between. The CDR3 loop spans 12 amino acids.

The rearrangement joins TRBV14 to TRBJ2-1; no definite D call. The CDR3 runs to 15 residues. The ends were cut back, 1 base at V and 2 bases at J, with 9 bases in the middle. Germline lookup yields CDR1 SGHDN and CDR2 FVKESK. The CDR3 DNA is TGTGCCAGCAGCCAAGGGGTCGGTACCTACAATGAGCAGTTCTTC. Translated: CASSQGVGTYNEQFF.

The J gene is TRBJ1-5, the V gene TRBV18; no reliable D call. V lost 2 bases and J 8 bases, leaving 10 bases between the germline ends. In germline, CDR1 is KGHSH, CDR2 LQKENI. This CDR3 is 13 amino acids long. Here the CDR3 DNA reads TGTGCCAGCTCACCAGGCCTCAGCGAGCCCCAGCATTTT. This gives the protein CASSPGLSEPQHF.

There are many counts of this clone. CDR3: CASSLPGGEAFF. The DNA of the CDR3 is TGTGCCAGCAGTCTTCCGGGGGGAGAAGCTTTCTTT. The chain carries TRBV11-1 and TRBJ1-1; maybe TRBD1 (5 bases). V gave up 6 bases and J gave up 8 bases, with 13 bases separating them. The CDR3 sequence is 12 residues long. The germline CDR1 and CDR2 sequences are SGHAT and FQDESV (reference sequence). The full variable domain, rest sourced from reference TRBV11-1 and TRBJ1-1, is EAEVAQSPRYKITEKSQAVAFWCDPISGHATLYWYRQILGQGPELLVQFQDESVVDDSQLPKDRFSAERLKGVDSTLKIQPAELGDSAMYLCASSLPGGEAFFGQGTRLTVV.

CDR3 in DNA: TGTGCCAGCAGCAGCCGGGACTATGCGGATACGCAGTATTTT. It encodes CASSSRDYADTQYF. The rearrangement uses TRBV7-8 and TRBJ2-3, with TRBD2 matching 7 bases. The CDR3 runs to 14 residues. Germline values: CDR1 SGHVS, CDR2 FQNEAQ. Losses at the gene ends were 5 bases for V and 6 bases for J; bases not matched to a gene: 8.

The chain links TRBV4-1 to TRBJ2-5, with 11 positions matching TRBD2. The J segment lost 4 bases and the V segment lost 0 bases, leaving 16 bases of the junction unmatched. Germline V gene lookup returns CDR1 MGHRA and CDR2 YSYEKL. The CDR3 covers 20 residues. Written as DNA, the CDR3 is TGCGCCAGCAGCCAAGAAGGTCTGACTAGCGGGGTTATGGGAGGAGAGACCCAGTACTTC. It translates to CASSQEGLTSGVMGGETQYF.

The table lists this clone with a few counts. The J gene is TRBJ1-2, the V gene TRBV6-1; D is unclear. The CDR3 is 14 residues long. V gave up 10 bases and J gave up 4 bases, with 19 bases separating them. CDR1 is MNHNS, CDR2 SASEGT, per germline. CDR3 amino acids: CATKLDANSYGYTF. Here the CDR3 DNA reads TGTGCCACCAAACTGGACGCTAACTCCTATGGCTACACCTTC.

This rearrangement joins TRBV10-3 to TRBJ1-1; TRBD1 is a possible D gene (6 bases). This CDR3 contains 13 residues. Between the trimmed V and J ends, which lost 4 bases and 3 bases, there was a span of 9 bases. The germline V gene encodes CDR1 ENHRY and CDR2 SYGVKD. The CDR3 loop reads CAISVQGHTEAFF. As DNA, the CDR3 is TGTGCCATCAGTGTACAGGGACACACTGAAGCTTTCTTT.

The chain has TRBV7-9 and TRBJ1-2, with D tentatively TRBD1 (5 bases). The germline gives CDR1 SEHNR, CDR2 FQNEAQ (reference sequence). This CDR3 region has 14 residues. The V and J ends lost 5 bases and 2 bases respectively, with 12 bases between them. CDR3 in DNA: TGTGCCAGCAGCCCCGGTCGGGGGAACTATGGCTACACCTTC. It codes for CASSPGRGNYGYTF.

The CDR3 sequence: CASSDSQTNTGELFF. The CDR3 coding sequence is TGTGCCAGCAGTGACTCACAAACGAACACCGGGGAGCTGTTTTTT. The chain links TRBV6-4 to TRBJ2-2; D is unclear. CDR1 is MRHNA and CDR2 is SNTAGT in the germline V gene. The CDR3 length is 15 residues. Deletions cut 0 bases from V and 0 bases from J, with 5 bases between.